This T cell receptor (beta chain) came from a study of shared clonotypes between healthy human individuals. The assay was immunoSEQ multiplex PCR, and TCRdb's table has in-frame clones only and misses some. The sample includes more than 2,000,000 clones, over 85% seen only once; the top ten take over 0.12%. Germline V gene data show CDR1 as SGHTA and CDR2 as FQGNSA. The CDR3 extends over 15 amino acids. V shed 1 base, J shed 8 bases, and the junction held 7 bases outside the gene matches. This TCR derives from a man between 18 and 29 years old in good health. The V call is TRBV7-2, the J call TRBJ2-3, with 9 bases lining up with TRBD2. The sequenced sample consisted of naive CD4+ T cells sorted from blood. Noted subset: CD45RA+ positively selected. The DNA for the CDR3 is TGTGCCAGCAGCTTAGGGGCGGGAGGGCCAGTTACGCAGTATTTT. It translates to CASSLGAGGPVTQYF.